Only one count was recorded for the clone carrying this T cell receptor (beta chain). This sample stems from a study of blood T cell repertoires in COVID-19. Study background: The United States, Italy and Spain supplied acute and convalescent COVID-19 samples.

Using immunoSEQ multiplex PCR, the repertoire was profiled, and TCRdb retains in-frame clones only, with some absent. The sample has about 200,000 clones; about 85% are singletons. Trimming removed 6 bases at V and 2 bases at J, with 16 bases between. The CDR3 has 14 amino acids. Germline values: CDR1 SQVTM, CDR2 ANQGSEA. Adults between roughly 18 and 95 years of age took part from about 24 US areas. Recovered status in Cohort 3 required two negative PCRs, clearance, or symptom resolution. This chain links TRBV29-1 with TRBJ1-2; D might be TRBD1 (6 bases). The receptor was isolated from a man in his forties or fifties who had recovered from COVID-19. Sequencing input: PBMCs or T cells enriched from blood (not recorded which). In DNA, the CDR3 is TGCAGCGTGGTGGCAGGGGACCTAAACTATGGCTACACCTTC. Encoded protein: CSVVAGDLNYGYTF.